Listed below are T cell receptor beta chains from one sample, sequenced in a study of T cell responses to AZD1222 COVID-19 vaccine. The repertoire was sequenced with immunoSEQ multiplex PCR; TCRdb's copy has only in-frame clones and lacks some. The repertoire holds 98,000 or so clones, with over 90% as singletons. The source material was peripheral blood, sampled on day 0 of AZD1222 vaccination. The receptors originated from an adult in good health. CDR3s include the opening cysteine and the closing phenylalanine or tryptophan. D genes are given only for firm matches. Expanded clones are given a class, and other clones once, few, many or no size at all.

d_call j_call clone_size v_call cdr3_aa cdr3_nt
NA TRBJ2-1 NA TRBV10-3 CAISDGATGTSEQFF TGTGCCATCAGTGATGGGGCCACCGGGACTTCTGAGCAGTTCTTC
NA TRBJ2-1 NA TRBV18 CASSPQYNEQFF TGTGCCAGCTCACCACAATACAATGAGCAGTTCTTC
TRBD1 TRBJ1-4 NA TRBV6-2/TRBV6-3 CASSYPRDSEKLFF TGTGCCAGCAGTTACCCACGGGACAGTGAAAAACTGTTTTTT
NA TRBJ1-3 NA TRBV9 CASSSGPSGNTIYF TGTGCCAGCAGCTCTGGACCTTCTGGAAACACCATATATTTT
NA TRBJ2-5 NA TRBV7-3 CASSLMPGETQYF TGTGCCAGCAGCTTAATGCCAGGGGAGACCCAGTACTTC
NA TRBJ2-7 NA TRBV2 CASTTGTGSYEQYF TGTGCCAGCACGACCGGGACCGGCTCCTACGAGCAGTACTTC
TRBD2 TRBJ2-5 once TRBV14 CASSQWTSGSVTQYF TGTGCCAGCAGCCAATGGACTAGCGGGAGTGTGACCCAGTACTTC
TRBD1 TRBJ1-3 NA TRBV7-9 CASSLEGQVSDTIYF TGTGCCAGCAGCTTAGAAGGACAGGTCAGCGACACCATATATTTT
TRBD1 TRBJ1-2 NA TRBV19 CASSPQGANYGYTF TGTGCCAGTAGCCCTCAGGGGGCCAACTATGGCTACACCTTC
TRBD1 TRBJ1-1 once TRBV28 CASSEQGVNTEAFF TGTGCCAGCAGTGAACAGGGGGTGAACACTGAAGCTTTCTTT
NA TRBJ1-2 NA TRBV5-6 CASSLKGGYTF TGTGCCAGCAGCTTGAAGGGTGGCTACACCTTC
NA TRBJ2-5 NA TRBV7-9 CASSYQQETQYF TGTGCCAGCAGCTATCAACAAGAGACCCAGTACTTC
NA TRBJ2-5 NA TRBV6-5 CASQGGDSYQETQYF TGTGCCAGCCAGGGGGGGGACTCGTACCAAGAGACCCAGTACTTC
NA TRBJ1-2 NA TRBV19 CASRSQGIYGYTF TGTGCCAGTAGATCCCAGGGTATCTATGGCTACACCTTC
NA TRBJ1-5 once TRBV6-5 CASSQMSSSNQPQHF TGTGCCAGCAGCCAAATGTCCAGTAGCAATCAGCCCCAGCATTTT
NA TRBJ1-5 few TRBV6-1 CASSDHQPQHF TGTGCCAGCAGTGACCATCAGCCCCAGCATTTT
NA TRBJ1-2 NA TRBV9 CASSVGGGNNYGYTF TGTGCCAGCAGCGTAGGAGGAGGGAATAACTATGGCTACACCTTC
TRBD2 TRBJ2-7 NA TRBV28 CASSFPSGKYEQYF TGTGCCAGCAGTTTCCCTAGCGGCAAATACGAGCAGTACTTC
NA TRBJ2-7 NA TRBV2 CASSEYEQYF TGTGCCAGCAGTGAATACGAGCAGTACTTC
TRBD1 TRBJ2-7 few TRBV5-1 CASSQGQYEQYF TGCGCCAGCAGCCAGGGACAGTACGAGCAGTACTTC
NA TRBJ2-7 once TRBV5-5 CASSLTGYEQYF TGTGCCAGCAGCTTGACAGGCTACGAGCAGTACTTC
NA TRBJ1-2 NA TRBV5-6 CASSDRLLGYTF TGTGCCAGCAGCGACAGGTTGTTGGGCTACACCTTC
NA TRBJ2-7 NA TRBV6-2/TRBV6-3 CASSPIGQGREQYF TGTGCCAGCAGCCCGATCGGGCAGGGTCGGGAGCAGTACTTC
NA TRBJ1-1 NA TRBV6-5 CASSYFGARDEAFF TGTGCCAGCAGTTATTTCGGTGCTCGGGATGAAGCTTTCTTT
NA TRBJ2-7 few TRBV30 CAWNQGSGSYEQYF TGTGCCTGGAATCAGGGTAGCGGCTCCTACGAGCAGTACTTC
NA TRBJ2-6 NA TRBV5-4 CASSLWGSGANVLTF TGTGCCAGCAGCTTGTGGGGTAGTGGGGCCAACGTCCTGACTTTC
NA TRBJ2-7 NA TRBV14 CASSMAYEQYF TGTGCCAGCAGCATGGCCTACGAGCAGTACTTC
TRBD1 TRBJ1-1 NA TRBV12-3/TRBV12-4 CASKGQGLIFAFF TGTGCCAGCAAGGGACAGGGTCTAATTTTCGCTTTCTTT
NA TRBJ2-1 NA TRBV6-5 CASSYGGSSYNEQFF TGTGCCAGCAGTTACGGGGGGAGCTCCTACAATGAGCAGTTCTTC
TRBD2 TRBJ2-2 NA TRBV9 CASSVVDSGRGPGELFF TGTGCCAGCAGCGTAGTTGATAGCGGGAGGGGTCCCGGGGAGCTGTTTTTT
NA TRBJ2-1 NA TRBV10-3 CAISEPRGERRRHGEQFF TGTGCCATCAGTGAGCCTCGAGGGGAGCGGAGGCGACATGGTGAGCAGTTCTTC
NA TRBJ2-3 NA TRBV10-2 CASTHDEKVRSTQYF TGCGCCAGCACCCACGACGAGAAGGTTCGCAGTACGCAGTATTTT
NA TRBJ2-2 NA TRBV27 CASSIAANTGELFF TGTGCCAGCAGTATTGCAGCGAACACCGGGGAGCTGTTTTTT
NA TRBJ2-7 NA TRBV20-1 CSARRGYEQYF TGCAGTGCTAGACGGGGGTACGAGCAGTACTTC
NA TRBJ2-1 NA TRBV7-2 CASSLTFYNEQFF TGTGCCAGCAGCTTAACGTTTTACAATGAGCAGTTCTTC
NA TRBJ2-7 once TRBV18 CASSPPTSRGPHEQYF TGTGCCAGCTCACCTCCGACTAGTCGAGGCCCTCACGAGCAGTACTTC
NA TRBJ1-1 NA TRBV18 CASSPVRADPWTEAFF TGTGCCAGCTCACCAGTAAGGGCCGACCCTTGGACTGAAGCTTTCTTT
NA TRBJ2-1 NA TRBV10-3 CAIQGGLGNEQFF TGTGCCATTCAGGGGGGCTTGGGGAATGAGCAGTTCTTC
TRBD1 TRBJ1-2 NA TRBV7-2 CASSFDRGFDGYTF TGTGCCAGCAGCTTTGACAGGGGCTTTGATGGCTACACCTTC
NA TRBJ1-2 NA TRBV6-4 CASSMGGNYGYTF TGTGCCAGCAGTATGGGGGGGAACTATGGCTACACCTTC
NA TRBJ2-1 NA TRBV3-1/TRBV3-2 CASSPSPLPRQFF TGTGCCAGCAGCCCATCCCCGCTCCCAAGACAGTTCTTC
NA TRBJ1-2 NA TRBV28 CASSPHGGNYGYTF TGTGCCAGCAGTCCTCATGGAGGGAACTATGGCTACACCTTC
NA TRBJ1-2 NA TRBV29-1 CSVEATVRGRYGYTF TGCAGCGTTGAAGCAACCGTCCGCGGACGCTATGGCTACACCTTC
NA TRBJ2-1 NA TRBV5-4 CASSLIGNEQFF TGTGCCAGCAGCTTAATCGGAAATGAGCAGTTCTTC
NA TRBJ2-2 NA TRBV28 CASKEAAPGELFF TGTGCCAGCAAAGAGGCCGCCCCCGGGGAGCTGTTTTTT
NA TRBJ1-5 NA TRBV29-1 CSVEDGSGAQPQHF TGCAGCGTTGAAGATGGGTCCGGGGCTCAGCCCCAGCATTTT
NA TRBJ1-5 once TRBV3-1/TRBV3-2 CASSQYLDQPQHF TGTGCCAGCAGCCAATATTTGGATCAGCCCCAGCATTTT
TRBD1 TRBJ1-1 NA TRBV28 CASSEQGAHTEAFF TGTGCCAGCAGCGAACAGGGGGCACACACTGAAGCTTTCTTT
NA TRBJ2-7 once TRBV28 CATRKGEQYF TGTGCCACACGAAAGGGGGAGCAGTACTTC